This T cell receptor beta chain stems from a study of T cells after posttransplantation cyclophosphamide. This clone has a count of ten or more. The antigen is undetermined. The related graft donor's blood sample was taken on the day of bone marrow donation. General observations from the study: Recipient CMV seropositivity and CMV reactivation strongly tracked TRB clonality. Later blood repertoires were often dominated by clones from the donor CD8+ memory compartment. Tissue-infiltrating T cells from skin or gut overlapped little with blood T cells.

TCRdb's copy holds only in-frame clones and misses some; the assay was immunoSEQ multiplex PCR. The sample contains around 35,000 clones, none occurring once; roughly 6.7% lies in the top ten. This receptor was obtained from a woman aged 45-60 years in good health and a related stem cell transplant donor. The sample comprised PBMCs.

The CDR3, as DNA: TGCGCCAGCAGCTTGGATTTAGGGGGACAGGCGTCCTACGAGCAGTACTTC. Its protein is CASSLDLGGQASYEQYF. The chain joins TRBV5-1 to TRBJ2-7; 8 nucleotides line up with TRBD1. V lost 0 bases, J lost 1 base, and 9 bases stayed unmatched. This CDR3 has 17 amino acids. The germline V gene encodes CDR1 SGHRS and CDR2 YFSETQ.